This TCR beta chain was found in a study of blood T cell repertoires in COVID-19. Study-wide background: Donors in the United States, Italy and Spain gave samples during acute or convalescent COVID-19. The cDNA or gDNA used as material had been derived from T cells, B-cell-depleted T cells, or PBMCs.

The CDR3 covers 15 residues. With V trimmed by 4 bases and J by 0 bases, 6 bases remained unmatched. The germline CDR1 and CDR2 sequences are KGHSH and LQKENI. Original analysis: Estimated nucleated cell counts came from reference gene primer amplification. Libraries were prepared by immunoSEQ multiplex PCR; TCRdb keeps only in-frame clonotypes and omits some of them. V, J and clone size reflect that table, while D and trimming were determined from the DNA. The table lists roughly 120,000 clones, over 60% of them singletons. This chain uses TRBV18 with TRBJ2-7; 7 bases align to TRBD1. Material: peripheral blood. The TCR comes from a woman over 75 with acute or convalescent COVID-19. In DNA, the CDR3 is TGTGCCAGCTCACACGACAGGGAGAGCTCCTACGAGCAGTACTTC. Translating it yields CASSHDRESSYEQYF.